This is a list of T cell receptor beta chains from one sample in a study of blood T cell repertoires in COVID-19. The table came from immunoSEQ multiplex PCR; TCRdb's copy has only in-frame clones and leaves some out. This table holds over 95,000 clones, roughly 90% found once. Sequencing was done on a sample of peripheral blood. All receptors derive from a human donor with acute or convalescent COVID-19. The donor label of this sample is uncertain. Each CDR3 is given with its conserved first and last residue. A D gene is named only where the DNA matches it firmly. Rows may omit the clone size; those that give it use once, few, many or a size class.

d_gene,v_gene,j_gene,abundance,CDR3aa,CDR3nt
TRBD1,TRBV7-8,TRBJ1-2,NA,CASSSGQGPRIGGYTF,TGTGCCAGCAGCTCGGGACAGGGCCCAAGAATCGGCGGCTACACCTTC
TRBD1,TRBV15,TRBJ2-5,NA,CATSRDSAETQYF,TGTGCCACCAGCCGGGACAGTGCAGAGACCCAGTACTTC
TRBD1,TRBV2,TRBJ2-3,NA,CASSATGATDTQYF,TGTGCCAGTTCTGCGACAGGGGCCACAGATACGCAGTATTTT
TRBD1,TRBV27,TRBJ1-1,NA,CASMRQGVVTEAFF,TGTGCCAGCATGAGACAGGGGGTAGTCACTGAAGCTTTCTTT
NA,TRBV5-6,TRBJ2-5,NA,CLDGRRTRETQYF,TGTCTCGATGGTAGGAGAACAAGGGAGACCCAGTACTTC
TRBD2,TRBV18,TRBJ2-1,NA,CASSRGLANNNEQFF,TGTGCCAGCTCACGGGGACTAGCGAACAACAATGAGCAGTTCTTC
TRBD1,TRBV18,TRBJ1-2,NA,CASSPPSNRGLDGYTF,TGTGCCAGCTCACCACCGTCGAACAGGGGTCTGGATGGCTACACCTTC
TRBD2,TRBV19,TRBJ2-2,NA,CASKWTSGYTGELFF,TGTGCCAGTAAATGGACTAGCGGGTACACCGGGGAGCTGTTTTTT
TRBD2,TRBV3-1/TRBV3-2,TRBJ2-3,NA,CASSQDIRLASSGGGDTQYF,TGTGCCAGCAGCCAAGATATTCGACTAGCGAGCAGCGGGGGGGGAGATACGCAGTATTTT
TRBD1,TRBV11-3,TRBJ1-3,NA,CASSSGTGTGPNTIYF,TGTGCCAGCAGCTCGGGAACCGGGACAGGGCCAAACACCATATATTTT
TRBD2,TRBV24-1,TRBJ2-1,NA,CATSGSSGQHNEQFF,TGTGCCACCAGTGGGTCTAGCGGGCAGCACAATGAGCAGTTCTTC
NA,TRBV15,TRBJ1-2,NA,CATSRDLLDRLDGYTF,TGTGCCACCAGCAGAGATCTCCTCGACAGGTTAGATGGCTACACCTTC
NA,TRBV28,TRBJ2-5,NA,CASGQGGETQYF,TGTGCCAGCGGCCAGGGGGGAGAGACCCAGTACTTC
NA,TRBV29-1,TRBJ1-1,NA,CSATSGYEAFF,TGCAGCGCCACTTCCGGTTATGAAGCTTTCTTT
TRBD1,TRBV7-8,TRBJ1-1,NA,CASSLPRFSRGRATEAFF,TGTGCCAGCAGCCTACCTCGGTTTTCTAGGGGGCGTGCAACTGAAGCTTTCTTT
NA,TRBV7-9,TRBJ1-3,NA,CASSRGGGPGNTIYF,TGTGCCAGCAGTCGAGGCGGGGGTCCTGGAAACACCATATATTTT
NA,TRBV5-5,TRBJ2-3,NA,CASKLDDRQTSTDTQYF,TGTGCCAGCAAGCTTGATGACAGGCAAACTAGCACAGATACGCAGTATTTT
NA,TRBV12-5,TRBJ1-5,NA,CASGSSNQPQHF,TGTGCTAGTGGCAGTAGCAATCAGCCCCAGCATTTT
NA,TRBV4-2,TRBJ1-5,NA,CASSRSSGELQHF,TGTGCCAGCAGTAGATCGTCAGGGGAGCTCCAGCATTTT
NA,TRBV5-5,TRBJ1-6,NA,CASSAESANSPLHF,TGTGCCAGCAGCGCGGAATCGGCGAATTCACCCCTCCACTTT
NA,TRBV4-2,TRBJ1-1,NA,CASSQDVTGLVNTEAFF,TGTGCCAGCAGCCAAGATGTCACAGGGTTAGTGAACACTGAAGCTTTCTTT
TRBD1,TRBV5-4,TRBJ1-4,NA,CASSSRQGSNEKLFF,TGTGCCAGCAGCTCGCGACAGGGGTCTAATGAAAAACTGTTTTTT
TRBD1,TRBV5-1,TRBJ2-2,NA,CASSAVGQGAQNTGELFF,TGCGCCAGCAGTGCGGTAGGACAGGGGGCACAAAACACCGGGGAGCTGTTTTTT
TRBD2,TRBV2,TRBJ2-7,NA,CASSEGITGGVSYEQYF,TGTGCCAGCAGTGAAGGAATTACGGGGGGTGTTAGTTACGAGCAGTACTTC
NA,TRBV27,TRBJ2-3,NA,CASSFRHRSLTDTQYF,TGTGCCAGCAGTTTTCGACACCGCAGCCTCACAGATACGCAGTATTTT
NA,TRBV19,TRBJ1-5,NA,CASSMRTDNQPQHF,TGTGCCAGTAGTATGAGAACAGACAATCAGCCCCAGCATTTT
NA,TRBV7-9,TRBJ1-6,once,CASSLPGSSYNSPLHF,TGTGCCAGCAGCTTACCTGGGAGCTCCTATAATTCACCCCTCCACTTT
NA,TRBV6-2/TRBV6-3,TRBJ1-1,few,CASSYLTEAFF,TGTGCCAGCAGTTATCTAACTGAAGCTTTCTTT
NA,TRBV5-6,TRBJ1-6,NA,CASSKRRESYNSPLHF,TGTGCCAGCAGCAAGAGGAGGGAATCCTATAATTCACCCCTCCACTTT
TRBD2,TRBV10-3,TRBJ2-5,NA,CAIRAGLAIETQYF,TGTGCCATCAGAGCCGGACTAGCGATAGAGACCCAGTACTTC
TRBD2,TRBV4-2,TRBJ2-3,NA,CASSQVAASGGTDTQYF,TGTGCCAGCAGCCAAGTCGCGGCTAGCGGGGGCACAGATACGCAGTATTTT
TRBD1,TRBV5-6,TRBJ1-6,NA,CASSPGQVHSPLHF,TGTGCCAGCAGCCCGGGACAGGTCCATTCACCCCTCCACTTT